The 27 T cell receptor beta chains given below trace back to one sample, sequenced in a study of T cell repertoires in cytomegalovirus infection. Via MiXCR, TCRdb re-called the reads, giving one row per CDR3 protein. Among around 50,000 distinct CDR3 sequences, about 18% were seen once, and the ten largest hold about a quarter. Their antigen targets remain unknown. Sequenced here: CD8+ T cells from cultured PBMCs, sampled from culture after CMV antigen stimulation. Receptors were obtained from a human donor in good health (CMV status not recorded). Some clones in this sample may be carry-over from other donors' samples.

This clonotype was seen ten or more times. This CDR3 is CSAWLADSYEQYF. The CDR3 DNA is TGCAGTGCATGGCTAGCGGATTCCTACGAGCAGTACTTC. This chain connects TRBV20-1 to TRBJ2-7, with TRBD2 identical over 7 bases. CDR1 and CDR2 from the germline V gene are DFQATT and SNEGSKA (reference sequence). This CDR3 is 13 amino acids long. The trim removed 6 bases at V and 1 base at J, leaving 6 bases unmatched.

The chain uses TRBV11-3 and TRBJ2-1, with no clear D. CDR1 SGHNT and CDR2 YENEEA come from the germline V gene. CDR3 length: 13 residues. Between the trimmed V and J ends, which lost 5 bases and 7 bases, there was a span of 12 bases. CDR3 bases: TGTGCCAGCAGCCAAAAACGCGGTAATGAGCAGTTCTTC. Its protein is CASSQKRGNEQFF.

V is TRBV7-9 and J is TRBJ2-7, with D tentatively TRBD2 (5 bases). This CDR3 has 12 residues. Germline V CDR1 and CDR2: SEHNR, FQNEAQ (reference sequence). Deletions cut 1 base from V and 8 bases from J, with 9 bases between. The chain's CDR3 is CASSLGGRKQYF. CDR3 coding DNA: TGTGCCAGCAGCTTAGGCGGGCGGAAGCAGTACTTC.

The V and J genes are TRBV27 and TRBJ2-1, with D unclear. The CDR3 consists of 16 residues. The germline V gene has CDR1 MNHEY and CDR2 SMNVEV (reference sequence). V was trimmed by 5 bases and J by 0 bases, leaving 14 bases between them. The CDR3 spells CASSPSALSSYNEQFF. Here the CDR3 DNA reads TGTGCCAGCAGTCCCTCCGCGTTGAGCTCCTACAATGAGCAGTTCTTC.

The V call is TRBV7-2, the J call TRBJ2-3; the D gene is possibly TRBD1 (5 bases). The germline gives CDR1 SGHTA, CDR2 FQGNSA. Trimming took off 1 base at V and 2 bases at J, with 10 bases between the two ends. CDR3 length: 15 amino acids. The CDR3 loop reads CASSLDRSNTDTQYF. As DNA, the CDR3 is TGTGCCAGCAGCTTAGACAGGTCAAACACAGATACGCAGTATTTT.

This clonotype was detected a few times. The chain combines TRBV4-3 with TRBJ1-1; possible D gene TRBD1, 5 bases. The CDR3 runs 14 residues. V lost 1 base, J lost 3 bases, and 9 bases lay in between. Germline V lookup: CDR1 LGHNA, CDR2 YSLEER. CDR3: CASSQVRGDTEAFF. CDR3 bases: TGCGCCAGCAGCCAAGTCCGAGGGGACACTGAAGCTTTCTTT.

A few counts support this clonotype. The chain couples TRBV6-2 or TRBV6-3 to TRBJ2-5; weak D call: TRBD1 (7 bases). Trimming shortened V by 6 bases and J by 5 bases, and 22 bases separated the two germline ends. The CDR3 length is 16 residues. Germline V gene sequence: CDR1 MNHEY, CDR2 SVGEGT. The CDR3: CASSFSYLADRETQYF. The CDR3 DNA reads as TGTGCCAGCAGCTTCTCCTATTTAGCGGACAGGGAGACCCAGTACTTC.

This chain joins TRBV7-6 and TRBJ2-1; 8 bases are a match to TRBD2. Germline V gene data show CDR1 as SGHVS and CDR2 as FNYEAQ. J was trimmed by 4 bases and V by 6 bases; bases with no gene match: 8. The CDR3 extends over 15 amino acids. CDR3 loop: CASSLSGSRYNEQFF. CDR3 in DNA: TGTGCCAGCAGTCTAAGCGGGAGTCGTTACAATGAGCAGTTCTTC.

This clonotype turned up a few times. The chain has TRBV7-9 and TRBJ2-7; the D gene could be TRBD1 or TRBD2 (5 bases each). Looked up from germline, CDR1 is SEHNR and CDR2 is FQNEAQ (reference sequence). Deletions cut 2 bases from V and 6 bases from J, with 14 bases between. The CDR3 covers 14 residues. CDR3 residues: CASSLKGPGGEQYF. The CDR3 DNA reads as TGTGCCAGCAGCTTAAAGGGACCCGGAGGCGAGCAGTACTTC.

The gene calls are TRBV12-3 or TRBV12-4 and TRBJ1-1; no firm D call. The V end lost 1 base, the J end lost 0 bases, and 6 bases lay between the germline ends. The CDR3 is 14 residues long. CDR3 amino acids: CASSLGTVNTEAFF. The CDR3 DNA reads as TGTGCCAGCAGTTTAGGGACGGTGAACACTGAAGCTTTCTTT.

A word on this clonotype: A single base separates this from a much larger clone, so it may be a read error. The chain has TRBV12-3 or TRBV12-4 and TRBJ2-3; D remains ambiguous. The CDR3 totals 10 residues. Trimming removed 6 bases from V and 6 bases from J, with 4 bases in between. The CDR3 reads CASRGDTQYF. In DNA form, the CDR3 reads TGTGCCAGCAGGGGGGATACGCAGTATTTT.

The chain joins TRBV7-9 to TRBJ2-5, with 9 positions matching TRBD2. The CDR3 spans 17 residues. Germline V lookup: CDR1 SEHNR, CDR2 FQNEAQ (reference sequence). The ends lost 5 bases at V and 7 bases at J; junction bases unmatched: 17. The CDR3 DNA is TGTGCCAGCAGCCTCTCTAGCGGGAATATCGGCTCGGGGACCCAGTACTTC. It codes for CASSLSSGNIGSGTQYF.

This chain joins TRBV19 and TRBJ2-7, with 11 bases identical to TRBD1. The CDR3 contains 13 residues. Germline CDR1 and CDR2: LNHDA and SQIVND (reference sequence). V shed 10 bases and J 1 base; nucleotides not matched to a gene: 3. CDR3 in DNA: TGTGCCACGGGGACAGGGGGATCCTACGAGCAGTACTTC. Encoded protein: CATGTGGSYEQYF. Combining the CDR3 with reference TRBV19 and TRBJ2-7 gives the whole variable domain DGGITQSPKYLFRKEGQNVTLSCEQNLNHDAMYWYRQDPGQGLRLIYYSQIVNDFQKGDIAEGYSVSREKKESFPLTVTSAQKNPTAFYLCATGTGGSYEQYFGPGTRLTVT.

This clonotype was counted ten times or more. The chain joins TRBV7-6 to TRBJ2-4, with D possibly being TRBD2 (7 bases). Germline V gene data show CDR1 as SGHVS and CDR2 as FNYEAQ. The CDR3 is 17 amino acids. Deletions cut 5 bases from V and 0 bases from J, with 17 bases between. The CDR3 nucleotides are TGTGCCAGCAGCCCCCGGGGGGCAACCTTAGCCAAAAACATTCAGTACTTC. Protein sequence: CASSPRGATLAKNIQYF.

In regard to this clonotype: This clone may be a read error of a much larger clone one base away. The chain recombines TRBV4-3 with TRBJ2-1; D call uncertain. Germline values: CDR1 LGHNA, CDR2 YSLEER. V gave up 3 bases and J gave up 3 bases, with 9 bases separating them. This CDR3 is 14 amino acids long. The CDR3 sequence: CASSHGLLYNEQFF. The CDR3 bases are TGCGCCAGCAGCCATGGGTTGCTCTACAATGAGCAGTTCTTC.

This clonotype showed up just a few times. The rearrangement links TRBV4-3 to TRBJ1-1; TRBD1 matches 10 bases. Germline CDR1 is LGHNA and CDR2 is YSLEER. This CDR3 has 16 amino acids. J lost 0 bases, V lost 7 bases, and 8 bases had no gene match. CDR3 DNA sequence: TGCGCCAGCACCGGCGGGACAGGGGACTTGAACACTGAAGCTTTCTTT. It is translated as CASTGGTGDLNTEAFF.

This clonotype was seen more than once but under ten times. CDR3 in DNA: TGTGCCAGCAGCTTAGGCGGAGGGACTAGCAGCTACGAGCAGTACTTC. Translated: CASSLGGGTSSYEQYF. The chain couples TRBV7-9 to TRBJ2-7, with 9 positions matching TRBD2. The CDR3 runs 16 residues. Germline assignment: CDR1 SEHNR and CDR2 FQNEAQ (reference sequence). V lost 1 base and J lost 3; bases outside the gene matches: 7.

The chain links TRBV6-5 to TRBJ1-1; D is ambiguous. Trimming cost V 5 bases and J 2 bases, with 9 bases left between them. The CDR3 loop spans 13 amino acids. Germline V CDR1 and CDR2: MNHEY, SVGAGI. As DNA, the CDR3 is TGTGCCAGCAGTCAATATCGAAACACTGAAGCTTTCTTT. Protein product: CASSQYRNTEAFF.

This clonotype was found a few times. This chain joins TRBV7-9 and TRBJ1-4, with unresolved D. CDR3 length: 15 amino acids. Germline loops: CDR1 SEHNR, CDR2 FQNEAQ (reference sequence). V dropped 4 bases and J dropped 2 bases, with 11 bases sitting between them. This CDR3 is CASSSVMGTNEKLFF. CDR3 DNA sequence: TGTGCCAGCAGCTCCGTGATGGGGACTAATGAAAAACTGTTTTTT.

The J gene is TRBJ1-1, the V gene TRBV7-9; the D is unclear. This CDR3 region has 11 residues. The V and J ends lost 1 base and 11 bases respectively, with 8 bases between them. Germline loops: CDR1 SEHNR, CDR2 FQNEAQ (reference sequence). CDR3 DNA: TGTGCCAGCAGCTTAGGACGGGAGGCTTTCTTT. Amino acids: CASSLGREAFF.

This clonotype was seen at least ten times. The chain combines TRBV6-2 or TRBV6-3 with TRBJ2-1; D uncertain. The CDR3 contains 14 residues. Germline-derived CDR1 and CDR2 are MNHEY and SVGEGT. Trimming cost V 2 bases and J 4 bases, with 9 bases left between them. The CDR3 sequence: CASSYVDAYNEQFF. The DNA of the CDR3 is TGTGCCAGCAGTTACGTGGACGCTTACAATGAGCAGTTCTTC.

This clonotype has only a few counts. The chain is built from TRBV14 and TRBJ2-5; 7 bases are shared with TRBD1. Germline V CDR1 and CDR2: SGHDN, FVKESK. The CDR3 sequence is 14 residues long. With V trimmed by 0 bases and J by 6 bases, 4 bases remained unmatched. CDR3 coding DNA: TGTGCCAGCAGCCAAGAAAACAGGGGAAAGACCCAGTACTTC. It codes for CASSQENRGKTQYF.

This clonotype has just a few counts. The chain is built from TRBV4-2 and TRBJ1-2; D is perhaps TRBD1 (6 bases). Per the germline V gene, CDR1 is LGHNA and CDR2 is YNFKEQ. V lost 0 bases and J 4 bases, leaving 15 bases between the germline ends. This CDR3 has 16 residues. CDR3 in amino acids: CASSQDGSRGPYGYTF. CDR3 DNA sequence: TGTGCCAGCAGCCAAGATGGGAGCAGGGGACCCTATGGCTACACCTTC.

V gene TRBV28 combines with J gene TRBJ1-1, with D uncertain. CDR1 and CDR2 (germline): MDHEN, SYDVKM. The CDR3 has 12 amino acids. V gave up 3 bases and J gave up 13 bases, with 15 bases separating them. The CDR3 DNA is TGTGCCAGCAGTTTCCGGCCGGAATTCGGTTTCTTT. Translated, it gives CASSFRPEFGFF.

The chain is built from TRBV7-6 and TRBJ1-4; 7 bases match TRBD1. The V segment lost 5 bases and the J segment 7 bases; nucleotides outside the gene matches: 7. Germline lookup yields CDR1 SGHVS and CDR2 FNYEAQ. The CDR3 covers 14 residues. CDR3 protein: CASSPDRVAEKLFF. In nucleotides, the CDR3 is TGTGCCAGCAGCCCAGACAGGGTGGCTGAAAAACTGTTTTTT.

The chain combines TRBV4-2 with TRBJ2-6, with 13 nucleotides matching TRBD2. This CDR3 is 17 amino acids long. V was pared by 5 bases and J by 3 bases, with 4 bases of the junction left unmatched. CDR1 and CDR2 from the germline V gene are LGHNA and YNFKEQ. The CDR3 loop is CASSATSGRYGANVLTF. The CDR3 nucleotides read TGTGCCAGCAGCGCGACTAGCGGGAGGTATGGGGCCAACGTCCTGACTTTC.

This clonotype was counted at least ten times. The chain links TRBV7-9 to TRBJ2-1; D may match TRBD1 or TRBD2 (5 bases each). The CDR3 sequence is 13 residues long. Germline assignment: CDR1 SEHNR and CDR2 FQNEAQ (reference sequence). Trimming took 6 bases from V and 8 from J, leaving 14 bases between them. As DNA, the CDR3 is TGTGCCAGCAGGCAAACCCAGGGAGATGAGCAGTTCTTC. Residues: CASRQTQGDEQFF.